The clone carrying this TCR beta chain rates as medium-sized. The antigen remains undetermined. This sample's treatment: approximately nine-day PBMC culture with coronavirus spike peptide pools or control peptides (ViraFEST assay). Per germline, CDR1 MDHEN and CDR2 SYDVKM. V shed 6 bases and J 5 bases; nucleotides not matched to a gene: 24. The CDR3 spans 19 residues. The data were taken from a study of vaccination and CD4 T cells after COVID-19. On the study more broadly: Every participant was given two doses of BNT162b2 or mRNA-1273 vaccine. Overlapping SARS-CoV-2, HCoV-NL63, HCoV-OC43 and HCoV-229E spike peptides stimulated the cells. At a median approximately 70 days (range 14 to 241) after dose two, post-vaccine samples were obtained.

Oncomine TCR Beta short-read sequencing was applied to DNA from cultured CD4+ T cells. TCRdb reprocessed the PCR reads with MiXCR, giving one entry per CDR3 protein. The sample holds roughly 7,600 distinct CDR3 sequences, 20% to 25% seen once. The clonotype originates from a human donor who had recovered from COVID-19. The chain couples TRBV28 to TRBJ2-5; 7 bases are a match to TRBD2. The sequenced sample was CD4+ T cells from blood, cultured in vitro, obtained after SARS-CoV-2 vaccination. The DNA of the CDR3 is TGTGCCAGCAGCGCCAGGTGGGGTCGGACTAGGGGACTGGCCGAGACCCAGTACTTC. Translating gives CASSARWGRTRGLAETQYF.